This is a list of T cell receptor beta chains from one sample in a study of T-cell memory formation after mild COVID-19. TCRdb independently ran MiXCR on the 5' RACE reads; one entry per CDR3 protein. This sample has 400,000 to 500,000 distinct CDR3 sequences, with around 19% found just once. Input material: PBMCs or a T cell subset sorted from them (not recorded which). The receptors stem from an adult woman who had mild COVID-19 (a few samples of this study predate the infection). Cell type and time point are not known. Both conserved end residues are part of each CDR3. A D gene is named only where the DNA matches it firmly. A clone size is listed for some rows: how often the clone was seen (once, few, many), or a class if it is expanded.

clone_size | j_call | v_call | d_call | cdr3_nt | cdr3_aa
few | TRBJ2-4 | TRBV20-1 | NA | TGCAGTGCTAGAGATCCCAATTGGGACTCGGAAAACATTCAGTACTTC | CSARDPNWDSENIQYF
NA | TRBJ2-3 | TRBV2 | NA | TGTGCCAGCCTCGGCGCGGTGGACGATACGCAGTATTTT | CASLGAVDDTQYF
NA | TRBJ1-4 | TRBV7-5 | NA | NA | CISVSEATPDTAATNEKLFF
NA | TRBJ1-4 | TRBV14 | NA | TGTGCCAGCAGCCGACTAACAGGATCCCAACTGTTTTTT | CASSRLTGSQLFF
many | TRBJ2-1 | TRBV5-1 | TRBD2 | TGCGCCAGCAGCTTGGCGGGAGGTTCTTTGAATGAGCAGTTCTTC | CASSLAGGSLNEQFF
NA | TRBJ2-2 | TRBV24-1 | NA | TGTGCCACCACGGGGAACACCGGGGAGCTGTTTTTT | CATTGNTGELFF
NA | TRBJ2-1 | TRBV18 | TRBD2 | TGTGCCAGCTCAGAAAATAGCGGGAGGTCCTACAATGAGCAGTTCTTC | CASSENSGRSYNEQFF
few | TRBJ2-1 | TRBV5-1 | NA | TGCGCCAGCAGCCACGGCACAGACACCTACAATGAGCAGTTCTTC | CASSHGTDTYNEQFF
many | TRBJ1-5 | TRBV15 | TRBD1 | TGTGCCACCAGCAGGACAGGGACGATAGGTCAGCCCCAGCATTTT | CATSRTGTIGQPQHF
NA | TRBJ1-2 | TRBV15 | NA | TGTGCCACCAGCAGAGATGTAGTTGTCGGGCAGGGATTAGGTGGCTACACCTTC | CATSRDVVVGQGLGGYTF
NA | TRBJ2-5 | TRBV25-1 | NA | TGTGCCAGCAGTGAAGGGCAGGGCCTCCAAGAGACCCAGTACTTC | CASSEGQGLQETQYF
few | TRBJ2-7 | TRBV4-1 | TRBD1 | TGCGCCAGCAGCCACGCCCCGGACAGGGGGCTCGAGCAGTACTTC | CASSHAPDRGLEQYF
NA | TRBJ1-2 | TRBV5-1 | TRBD1 | TGCGCCAGCAGCCCCGGACAGGGGATGAACGGCTACACCTTC | CASSPGQGMNGYTF
NA | TRBJ2-3 | TRBV11-2 | NA | TGTGCCAGCACCACAAACGGACTGACAACCACAGATACGCAGTATTTT | CASTTNGLTTTDTQYF
few | TRBJ2-5 | TRBV6-5 | NA | TGTGCCAGCAGTTACGTCCCCCCAGGGGCCCTACAGACCCAGTACTTC | CASSYVPPGALQTQYF